This entry lists 21 T cell receptor beta chains sequenced from one sample in a study of type 1 and type 2 diabetes patients. PCR was run on genomic DNA. A primer set of 30 forward and 13 reverse primers amplified the CDR3. Via MiXCR, TCRdb re-called the multiplex PCR reads, giving one row per CDR3 protein. The sample lists about 270,000 distinct CDR3 sequences, over 45% seen once, with about 13% in the top ten. The specimen was peripheral blood mononuclear cells (PBMCs). These receptors were collected from a man aged 18 to 35 with type 2 diabetes.

This sequence joins TRBV28 and TRBJ2-7; 7 bases line up with TRBD1. The V segment lost 5 bases and the J segment 0 bases; nucleotides outside the gene matches: 10. Germline values: CDR1 MDHEN, CDR2 SYDVKM. This CDR3 comprises 16 residues. CDR3 bases: TGTGCCAGCAGTGCCTTGGGGGACAGTGCCTCCTACGAGCAGTACTTC. It translates to CASSALGDSASYEQYF.

The chain combines TRBV24-1 with TRBJ2-7; tentatively, D is TRBD1 (5 bases). The ends were cut back, 3 bases at V and 5 bases at J, with 7 bases in the middle. CDR3 size: 12 residues. Germline CDR1 and CDR2: KGHDR and SFDVKD. The CDR3 region has the DNA TGTGCCACCAGTGATCCAGGGCACGAGCAGTACTTC. Translation gives CATSDPGHEQYF.

This chain joins TRBV9 and TRBJ2-2; D gene uncertain. Germline values: CDR1 SGDLS, CDR2 YYNGEE. V was clipped by 3 bases and J by 1 base, with 10 bases between them. The CDR3 extends over 15 amino acids. The CDR3 region has the DNA TGTGCCAGCAGCGCCAACCCAGGGAACACCGGGGAGCTGTTTTTT. This codes for CASSANPGNTGELFF.

In nucleotides, the CDR3 is TGCGCCAGCAGCGGCCTAGCGGGAGTTCTGAGCTCCTACGAGCAGTACTTC. Its translation is CASSGLAGVLSSYEQYF. J is TRBJ2-7 and V is TRBV4-1, with 10 bases identical to TRBD2. V was clipped by 5 bases and J by 0 bases; unmatched bases: 10. Germline CDR1 MGHRA, CDR2 YSYEKL. The CDR3 runs 17 residues.

This clonotype was observed a few times. This chain connects TRBV20-1 to TRBJ1-3; no reliable D call. The V and J ends lost 6 bases and 1 base respectively, with 10 bases between them. There are 13 residues in the CDR3. Germline V gene data show CDR1 as DFQATT and CDR2 as SNEGSKA (reference sequence). CDR3 in DNA: TGCAGTGCCCAAGGACCTTCTGGAAACACCATATATTTT. It yields the protein CSAQGPSGNTIYF.

The chain employs TRBV25-1 and TRBJ2-7; D is perhaps TRBD1 (5 bases). The CDR3 has 15 residues. V was shortened by 6 bases and J by 2 bases, with 17 bases between the two germline ends. Germline CDR1 reads MGHDK; CDR2 reads SYGVNS. This CDR3 is CASSLVGQAAYEQYF. The CDR3 DNA sequence: TGTGCCAGCAGCTTAGTGGGGCAAGCCGCCTACGAGCAGTACTTC.

The CDR3 DNA sequence: TGTGCCAGCTTCAGTGGGGAGGCCCAGTACTTC. Its translation: CASFSGEAQYF. This chain joins TRBV6-6 and TRBJ2-5; TRBD2 might be the D (6 bases). The CDR3 totals 11 residues. Germline V gene data show CDR1 as MNHNY and CDR2 as SVGAGI (reference sequence). With 8 bases removed from V and 9 bases from J, the gap between germline ends came to 13 bases.

This clonotype was observed a handful of times. The rearrangement links TRBV9 to TRBJ1-1, with 8 bases fitting TRBD1. This CDR3 has 15 amino acids. Germline trimming cut 1 base from V and 6 bases from J; bases unmatched to any gene: 8. Germline lookup yields CDR1 SGDLS and CDR2 YYNGEE. CDR3 residues: CASSVRTGRVSEAFF. CDR3 sequence (DNA): TGTGCCAGCAGCGTACGGACAGGGCGGGTTTCTGAAGCTTTCTTT.

For this clonotype: At one end the junction does not follow the germline gene, possibly because of a read error. The rearrangement links TRBV7-7 to TRBJ2-5; D might be TRBD1 (5 bases). Germline V lookup: CDR1 SSHAT, CDR2 FNYEAQ (reference sequence). The length of the CDR3 is 13 residues. The CDR3 loop reads CASSSGSPETQYF. For the CDR3, the DNA is TGTGCTAGCAGTTCAGGGTCTCCAGAGACCCAGTACTTC.

The table lists this clonotype with a few counts. The V call is TRBV6-6, the J call TRBJ2-7; D is perhaps TRBD2 (5 bases). V dropped 8 bases and J dropped 1 base, with 15 bases sitting between them. Germline assignment: CDR1 MNHNY and CDR2 SVGAGI (reference sequence). This CDR3 has 14 amino acids. CDR3 loop: CASRGGLGSYEQYF. As DNA, the CDR3 is TGTGCCAGCCGAGGAGGTTTGGGATCCTACGAGCAGTACTTC.

The chain has TRBV19 and TRBJ2-7; TRBD1 agrees at 7 bases. Germline V gives CDR1 LNHDA, CDR2 SQIVND (reference sequence). The CDR3 sequence is 14 residues long. Trimming removed 6 bases from V and 11 bases from J; junction bases left unmatched: 16. DNA for the CDR3: TGTGCCAGTAGCTATGCCGGGACAGACCCTAGAAAGTACTTC. Translation gives CASSYAGTDPRKYF.

This clonotype was seen ten or more times. This chain joins TRBV7-8 and TRBJ2-7, with TRBD1 matching 7 bases. This CDR3 spans 15 amino acids. With 0 bases clipped from V and 6 bases from J, the junction kept 8 bases outside the gene matches. Germline loops: CDR1 SGHVS, CDR2 FQNEAQ. The chain's CDR3 is CASSLATGSAVEQYF. CDR3 bases: TGTGCCAGCAGCTTAGCGACAGGGTCGGCGGTCGAGCAGTACTTC.

This clonotype was picked up one time. This may be a read error, as it is one base from a much larger clone. The CDR3 nucleotides read TGTGCCATCTGGGGGCTGGAACAAGAGACCCAGTACTTC. This sequence encodes CAIWGLEQETQYF. The rearrangement joins TRBV6-2 or TRBV6-3 to TRBJ2-5, with D perhaps TRBD1 (6 bases). V was cut by 10 bases and J by 2 bases, with 14 bases left in between. This CDR3 is built from 13 residues. CDR1 and CDR2 (germline): MNHEY, SVGEGT.

V usage is TRBV6-1 and J usage is TRBJ2-6; D uncertain. V lost 8 bases to trimming and J lost 0 bases, with 8 bases between them. The CDR3 extends over 14 amino acids. Germline CDR1 and CDR2: MNHNS and SASEGT. The DNA of the CDR3 is TGTGCCAGCCCCTCTCGCTCTGGGGCCAACGTCCTGACTTTC. Translated: CASPSRSGANVLTF.

This clonotype occurred many times. The chain links TRBV30 to TRBJ1-1; D not certain. Trimming cost V 4 bases and J 3 bases, with 3 bases left between them. CDR3 size: 10 residues. Germline-derived CDR1 and CDR2 are GTSNPN and SVGIG (reference sequence). The chain's CDR3 is CAWIDTEAFF. The CDR3 DNA reads TGTGCCTGGATAGACACTGAAGCTTTCTTT.

J is TRBJ1-4 and V is TRBV15; tentatively, D is TRBD1 (5 bases). The CDR3 contains 16 residues. V lost 3 bases, J lost 0 bases, and 11 bases lay in between. Germline CDR1 is LNHNV and CDR2 is YYDKDF (reference sequence). The CDR3 spells CATSRGLGATNEKLFF. CDR3 nucleotide sequence: TGTGCCACCAGCAGGGGTTTGGGGGCAACTAATGAAAAACTGTTTTTT.

The gene calls are TRBV30 and TRBJ2-2; the match to TRBD2 covers 10 bases. This CDR3 spans 16 amino acids. Trimming took 4 bases from V and 4 from J; bases not matched to a gene: 9. Looked up from germline, CDR1 is GTSNPN and CDR2 is SVGIG (reference sequence). The CDR3 spells CAWTAPGLALTGELFF. The CDR3, as DNA: TGTGCCTGGACCGCTCCGGGACTAGCGCTCACCGGGGAGCTGTTTTTT.

The chain recombines TRBV7-2 with TRBJ1-2, with TRBD1 matching over 10 bases. Germline CDR1 is SGHTA and CDR2 is FQGNSA. Trimming cost V 5 bases and J 4 bases; bases outside gene matches: 7. This CDR3 contains 15 residues. In DNA form, the CDR3 reads TGTGCCAGCAGCCCCGACAGGGGGCATGGCTATGGCTACACCTTC. Translated: CASSPDRGHGYGYTF.

The rearrangement joins TRBV20-1 to TRBJ2-7, with D uncertain. The CDR3 covers 14 residues. V lost 3 bases and J 2 bases, leaving 14 bases between the germline ends. Germline V gives CDR1 DFQATT, CDR2 SNEGSKA (reference sequence). The CDR3 bases are TGCAGTGCTAGGGTTAGGGCCCTCCCCTACGAGCAGTACTTC. Translating gives CSARVRALPYEQYF.

The sample holds a few counts of this clonotype. CDR3 nucleotide sequence: TGCGCCAGCAAGCAACCCGGTGGCGAGCAGTACTTC. Amino acids: CASKQPGGEQYF. The chain combines TRBV5-1 with TRBJ2-7, with D uncertain. Deletions cut 6 bases from V and 6 bases from J, with 13 bases between. Germline lookup yields CDR1 SGHRS and CDR2 YFSETQ. This CDR3 comprises 12 residues. Full variable domain (rest looked up from reference TRBV5-1 and TRBJ2-7): KAGVTQTPRYLIKTRGQQVTLSCSPISGHRSVSWYQQTPGQGLQFLFEYFSETQRNKGNFPGRFSGRQFSNSRSEMNVSTLELGDSALYLCASKQPGGEQYFGPGTRLTVT.

The J gene is TRBJ1-4, the V gene TRBV7-3; a weak D match, TRBD1 (6 bases). With 2 bases removed from V and 7 bases from J, the gap between germline ends came to 14 bases. From germline, CDR1 is SGHTA and CDR2 FQGTGA. The CDR3 runs 15 residues. For the CDR3, the DNA is TGTGCCAGCAGCTTAGGCTACAGGGTTACTGAAAAACTGTTTTTT. Protein: CASSLGYRVTEKLFF.